This TCR beta chain was obtained from a study of human T cells and chemical hapten exposure. Study-level information: Diphenylcyclopropenone was administered weekly to the scalp of patients throughout the approximately 23-week study.

The time point is: patch test 1, 2 weeks after DPC sensitization. Treatment of the sample: therapeutic diphenylcyclopropenone sensitization with weekly scalp DPC. The CDR3 length is 14 residues. In germline, CDR1 is SGHKS, CDR2 YYEKEE (reference sequence). V lost 4 bases to trimming and J lost 5 bases; unmatched junction nucleotides: 6. On this clonotype: Antigen specificity is unknown.

From the RACE reads, TCRdb called clonotypes with MiXCR, one entry per CDR3 protein. Of some 380,000 distinct CDR3 sequences listed, about 4.8% are singletons. General study findings and limits: A positive correlation with patch test score was shown by PT1 expanded TCR counts. DPC sensitization did not alter TCRs above 1 in 1000 frequency.

This specimen consisted of whole blood, obtained in connection with sensitization to the hapten diphenylcyclopropenone (DPC). This sequence joins TRBV5-5 and TRBJ2-3, with 8 bases lining up with TRBD2. The sequence derives from a woman aged 45 to 65 with alopecia areata. Some clones in this sample may be carry-over from other donors' samples. CDR3 sequence reads: CASSPGTRKDTQYF. In DNA form, the CDR3 reads TGTGCCAGCAGCCCCGGGACTAGGAAAGATACGCAGTATTTT.